Listed here are 17 T cell receptor beta chains from one sample, sequenced in a study of T cell clonotyping in hematopoietic cell transplantation. Measured with immunoSEQ multiplex PCR; TCRdb has only the in-frame clones, and not every one. The sample has 9,000 to 10,000 clones; about 80% are singletons. This specimen consisted of PBMCs, obtained at the time of graft-versus-host disease after allogeneic stem cell transplant. These receptors all come from a male patient aged 60-69 years who had an allogeneic stem cell transplant from an unrelated donor, so the T cells may come from the graft donor. Some clones in this sample may be carry-over from other donors' samples.

The chain has TRBV2 and TRBJ2-7; D is undetermined. V was pared by 8 bases and J by 4 bases, with 12 bases between. The germline V gene encodes CDR1 SNHLY and CDR2 FYNNEI. The CDR3 spans 12 residues. The CDR3 is CASSIGIYEQYF. The CDR3 DNA is TGTGCCAGCTCAATAGGGATTTACGAGCAGTACTTC.

This chain links TRBV5-6 with TRBJ2-1, with D possibly TRBD2 on 6 matching bases. Trimming took off 2 bases at V and 2 bases at J, with 11 bases between the two ends. This CDR3 is built from 15 residues. CDR1 is SGHDT and CDR2 is YYEEEE in the germline V gene. CDR3 protein: CASSFWGVAYNEQFF. As DNA, the CDR3 is TGTGCCAGCAGCTTTTGGGGGGTCGCCTACAATGAGCAGTTCTTC.

This rearrangement joins TRBV11-1 to TRBJ1-1; D is unresolved. With 3 bases removed from V and 0 bases from J, the gap between germline ends came to 11 bases. Germline V gene sequence: CDR1 SGHAT, CDR2 FQDESV (reference sequence). The length of the CDR3 is 15 residues. The CDR3 here is CASSFRVRVNTEAFF. CDR3 nucleotides: TGTGCCAGCAGCTTCCGCGTCCGGGTGAACACTGAAGCTTTCTTT. The entire variable domain, with the rest obtained from reference TRBV11-1 and TRBJ1-1, is as follows: EAEVAQSPRYKITEKSQAVAFWCDPISGHATLYWYRQILGQGPELLVQFQDESVVDDSQLPKDRFSAERLKGVDSTLKIQPAELGDSAMYLCASSFRVRVNTEAFFGQGTRLTVV.

This sequence joins TRBV4-1 and TRBJ1-4, with TRBD1 as a possible D gene (5 bases). This CDR3 is built from 16 residues. The V and J ends lost 3 bases and 1 base respectively, with 12 bases between them. Germline V CDR1 and CDR2: MGHRA, YSYEKL. The CDR3 loop reads CASSQNSGITNEKLFF. CDR3 nucleotide sequence: TGCGCCAGCAGCCAGAACTCAGGGATAACTAATGAAAAACTGTTTTTT.

This clone was counted once. The CDR3 here is CASSLRRGGSGGELFF. The DNA of the CDR3 is TGTGCCAGCAGCCTACGGCGGGGGGGTTCGGGCGGGGAGCTGTTTTTT. This chain uses TRBV7-2 with TRBJ2-2; TRBD2 matches at 9 bases. This CDR3 region has 16 residues. CDR1 is SGHTA, CDR2 FQGNSA, per germline. The J segment lost 7 bases and the V segment lost 5 bases, leaving 11 bases of the junction unmatched. Supplemented by reference TRBV7-2 and TRBJ2-2, the full variable domain reads GAGVSQSPSNKVTEKGKDVELRCDPISGHTALYWYRQSLGQGLEFLIYFQGNSAPDKSGLPSDRFSAERTGGSVSTLTIQRTQQEDSAVYLCASSLRRGGSGGELFFGEGSRLTVL.

The J gene is TRBJ1-1, the V gene TRBV11-2; TRBD1 might be the D (6 bases). The CDR3 contains 15 residues. Germline-derived CDR1 and CDR2 are SGHAT and FQNNGV. Trimming left V 0 bases short and J 4 bases short, with 12 bases between. CDR3 sequence reads: CASSLDRAGATEAFF. The CDR3 DNA is TGTGCCAGCAGCTTAGATCGGGCAGGGGCCACTGAAGCTTTCTTT.

The chain carries TRBV6-1 and TRBJ1-1; 9 positions agree with TRBD1. CDR3 size: 15 residues. Looked up from germline, CDR1 is MNHNS and CDR2 is SASEGT. The V and J ends lost 1 base and 2 bases, in that order; junction bases with no gene match: 2. The CDR3 sequence is CASSEGDRANTEAFF. In nucleotides, the CDR3 is TGTGCCAGCAGTGAAGGGGACAGGGCTAACACTGAAGCTTTCTTT.

V and J are TRBV11-2 and TRBJ1-2; D is possibly TRBD1 (6 bases). Deletions cut 1 base from V and 4 bases from J, with 13 bases between. CDR1 is SGHAT, CDR2 FQNNGV, per germline. There are 15 residues in the CDR3. The CDR3: CASSLGDTLFYGYTF. The DNA for the CDR3 is TGTGCCAGCAGCTTAGGGGACACTTTATTCTATGGCTACACCTTC.

This chain joins TRBV5-1 and TRBJ1-5, with a tentative D call TRBD1 (6 bases). V was cut by 7 bases and J by 7 bases, with 9 bases left in between. The CDR3 loop spans 11 amino acids. The germline V gene encodes CDR1 SGHRS and CDR2 YFSETQ. This CDR3 is CASPRGQPQHF. CDR3 bases: TGCGCCAGCCCCAGGGGACAGCCCCAGCATTTT.

The chain combines TRBV5-1 with TRBJ1-1; D perhaps matches TRBD1 (5 bases). Germline V gives CDR1 SGHRS, CDR2 YFSETQ. The CDR3 has 15 residues. V lost 0 bases to trimming and J lost 1 base, with 10 bases between them. The CDR3 loop reads CASSLGQIKNTEAFF. CDR3 DNA sequence: TGCGCCAGCAGCTTGGGACAGATAAAGAACACTGAAGCTTTCTTT. The full variable domain, with the rest looked up from reference TRBV5-1 and TRBJ1-1, is KAGVTQTPRYLIKTRGQQVTLSCSPISGHRSVSWYQQTPGQGLQFLFEYFSETQRNKGNFPGRFSGRQFSNSRSEMNVSTLELGDSALYLCASSLGQIKNTEAFFGQGTRLTVV.

The chain links TRBV7-2 to TRBJ2-2; D uncertain. The CDR3 has 16 residues. CDR1 and CDR2 (germline): SGHTA, FQGNSA. The germline V and J ends were trimmed by 1 base and 7 bases, with 16 bases remaining between them. The CDR3 reads CASSLESGDYGGELFF. CDR3 in DNA: TGTGCCAGCAGCTTAGAATCTGGGGATTACGGCGGGGAGCTGTTTTTT.

V usage is TRBV5-4 and J usage is TRBJ1-2; D gene uncertain. The ends were cut back, 4 bases at V and 4 bases at J, with 11 bases in the middle. Germline CDR1 SGHNT, CDR2 YYREEE (reference sequence). CDR3 length: 13 residues. CDR3 nucleotides: TGTGCCAGCAGCCATGACACTTTCTATGGCTACACCTTC. Translation: CASSHDTFYGYTF.

V usage is TRBV7-2 and J usage is TRBJ2-1, with TRBD1 identical over 7 bases. Trimming at V came to 5 bases and at J to 0 bases, leaving 4 bases not matched to a gene. In germline, CDR1 is SGHTA, CDR2 FQGNSA. The CDR3 runs 15 residues. The CDR3 nucleotides are TGTGCCAGCAGCCGACAGGGATTCTCCTACAATGAGCAGTTCTTC. Its protein product is CASSRQGFSYNEQFF.

This rearrangement joins TRBV6-5 to TRBJ1-1, with D hard to call. Trimming removed 6 bases from V and 1 base from J, with 9 bases in between. Per the germline V gene, CDR1 is MNHEY and CDR2 is SVGAGI. The CDR3 runs to 13 residues. CDR3 coding DNA: TGTGCCAGCAGCTACGGCAGGAACACTGAAGCTTTCTTT. It specifies CASSYGRNTEAFF.

The genes are TRBV4-3 and TRBJ1-5; D unresolved. Trimming cost V 1 base and J 0 bases, with 4 bases left between them. There are 14 residues in the CDR3. Looked up from germline, CDR1 is LGHNA and CDR2 is YSLEER. The CDR3 DNA follows: TGCGCCAGCAGCCAAGGAATTAGCAATCAGCCCCAGCATTTT. Amino acid sequence: CASSQGISNQPQHF.

CDR3 loop: CASSLANGGGYTF. The CDR3 coding sequence is TGTGCCAGCAGCTTGGCCAATGGGGGAGGCTACACCTTC. The V call is TRBV5-4, the J call TRBJ1-2; D might be TRBD1 (5 bases). There are 13 residues in the CDR3. V lost 0 bases, J lost 8 bases, and 11 bases lay in between. Germline CDR1 is SGHNT and CDR2 is YYREEE (reference sequence).

The chain couples TRBV2 to TRBJ1-2; no firm D call. Trimming took off 6 bases at V and 8 bases at J, with 10 bases between the two ends. CDR1 is SNHLY, CDR2 FYNNEI, per germline. The CDR3 extends over 11 amino acids. CDR3 sequence: CASRDLQGYTF. In DNA, the CDR3 is TGTGCCAGCAGGGACCTCCAGGGCTACACCTTC.